A selection of T cell receptor beta chains follows, all from one sample in a study of sequential checkpoint blockade in melanoma. Profiled with immunoSEQ multiplex PCR; TCRdb holds only in-frame clones, not every one. The table includes about 14,000 clones, 60% to 80% detected once. Specimen: CD8+ T cells sorted from blood (inferred from file names), collected from a patient given nivolumab and ipilimumab in sequence. All receptors derive from a human patient with melanoma. Some clones in this sample may be carry-over from other donors' samples. CDR3s include the opening cysteine and the closing phenylalanine or tryptophan. D genes are given only for firm matches. Rows give clone size only sometimes, using once, few, many, or a class for an expanded clone.

v_call	d_call	clone_size	j_call	cdr3_nt	cdr3_aa
TRBV10-3	TRBD1	NA	TRBJ2-1	TGTGCCATCAGCTACTCCAGGACAGGCCTCTACAATGAGCAGTTCTTC	CAISYSRTGLYNEQFF
TRBV28	NA	NA	TRBJ2-4	TGTGCCAGCAGGAAGAACAGGGAGAACTACATTCAGTACTTC	CASRKNRENYIQYF
TRBV6-6	NA	once	TRBJ2-7	TGTGCCAGCAGTGACAGTAGGGCTGACTACGAGCAGTACTTC	CASSDSRADYEQYF
TRBV27	NA	few	TRBJ2-7	TGTGCCAGCAGTCGGGCGATCCGGGCCAAGGGGGAGCAGTACTTC	CASSRAIRAKGEQYF
TRBV4-3	NA	NA	TRBJ2-7	TGCGCCAGCAGCCAAGATAGACACTACGAGCAGTACTTC	CASSQDRHYEQYF
TRBV6-6	NA	NA	TRBJ1-4	TGTGCCAGCAGTTACGCGGGGGGGTCCAATGAAAAACTGTTTTTT	CASSYAGGSNEKLFF
TRBV15	NA	NA	TRBJ1-5	TGTGCCACCAGCAGATCCCGGGGGGGGCAGAATCAGCCCCAGCATTTT	CATSRSRGGQNQPQHF
TRBV7-9	TRBD1	NA	TRBJ1-1	TGTGCCAGCAGGTACACAGGGGACGACACTGAAGCTTTCTTT	CASRYTGDDTEAFF
TRBV5-1	TRBD1	NA	TRBJ2-7	TGCGCCAGCAGCTCCCGGGACAGGGGATGGTTCTACGAGCAGTACTTC	CASSSRDRGWFYEQYF
TRBV7-9	NA	NA	TRBJ1-1	TGTGCCAGCAGGGAGACCTCACAGGGTCTCATGAACACTGAAGCTTTCTTT	CASRETSQGLMNTEAFF
TRBV29-1	TRBD1	NA	TRBJ1-1	TGCAGCGTGGATGGACAGGGCAGGACTGAAGCTTTCTTT	CSVDGQGRTEAFF
TRBV29-1	TRBD1	NA	TRBJ1-2	TGCAGCGCTCCGGGACAGGGGTTAAATGGCTACACCTTC	CSAPGQGLNGYTF
TRBV2	TRBD2	NA	TRBJ2-7	TGTGCCAGCAGTGGGACTAGTTACGAGCAGTACTTC	CASSGTSYEQYF
TRBV7-2	NA	NA	TRBJ2-3	TGTGCCAGCACAAAGCGGACGGATACGCAGTATTTT	CASTKRTDTQYF
TRBV6-1	NA	NA	TRBJ1-2	TGTGCCAGCAGCGAGGTCTATGGCTACACCTTC	CASSEVYGYTF
TRBV9	TRBD1	NA	TRBJ2-1	TGTGCCAGCAGCACTCGGGACAGGGGGCATGATGAGCAGTTCTTC	CASSTRDRGHDEQFF
TRBV6-6	TRBD2	once	TRBJ2-3	TGTGCCAGCAACCTAGCGGGACGACCCCCCACAGATACGCAGTATTTT	CASNLAGRPPTDTQYF
TRBV19	NA	NA	TRBJ2-2	TGTGCCAGTAGTATATCGGGAGCCACCGGGGAGCTGTTTTTT	CASSISGATGELFF
TRBV7-8	TRBD1	NA	TRBJ1-5	TGTGCCAGCAGCCTAGTTCAGGGGGTAGGGTTGTATAGCAATCAGCCCCAGCATTTT	CASSLVQGVGLYSNQPQHF
TRBV2	TRBD1	NA	TRBJ2-7	TGTGCCAGGAGTGAAGGGACAGGGGGCTGGGACGAGCAGTACTTC	CARSEGTGGWDEQYF
TRBV28	TRBD2	NA	TRBJ2-3	TGTGCCAGCAGTATAGCCTCGGGGGGGCTCACAGATACGCAGTATTTT	CASSIASGGLTDTQYF
TRBV5-6	NA	NA	TRBJ1-2	TGTGCCAGCAGCTTGGTGACAGCGACTAACTATGGCTACACCTTC	CASSLVTATNYGYTF
TRBV5-4	NA	NA	TRBJ2-1	TGTGCCAGCAGCTTGGTGGCAAGCAATGAGCAGTTCTTC	CASSLVASNEQFF
TRBV6-4	TRBD1	once	TRBJ2-7	TGTGCCAGCAACGCCAAACCGGGACAGGGGTCCTTCTACGAGCAGTACTTC	CASNAKPGQGSFYEQYF
TRBV28	NA	NA	TRBJ2-7	TGTGCCAGCAGTTTTAGGGGCATTACCTACGAGCAGTACTTC	CASSFRGITYEQYF
TRBV9	NA	NA	TRBJ1-1	TGTGCCAGCAGCACGAGAACAGGGATGAACACTGAAGCTTTCTTT	CASSTRTGMNTEAFF
TRBV28	TRBD1	NA	TRBJ1-5	TGTGCCAGCACCCCGGACAGGGCCAATCAGCCCCAGCATTTT	CASTPDRANQPQHF
TRBV5-1	NA	NA	TRBJ2-4	TGCGCCAGTAGAGATGGGGCAGGGTCAAACATTCAGTACTTC	CASRDGAGSNIQYF
TRBV4-3	TRBD1	NA	TRBJ2-7	TGCGCCAGCAGTCCCGGGACAGGTGCCTACGAGCAGTACTTC	CASSPGTGAYEQYF
TRBV14	NA	once	TRBJ2-2	TGTGCCAGCAGCCAATTCACAGGCGCTACCGGGGAGCTGTTTTTT	CASSQFTGATGELFF
TRBV15	NA	NA	TRBJ1-2	TGTGCCACCAGCAGATCCCGGGGGACGGGGTATGGCTACACCTTC	CATSRSRGTGYGYTF
TRBV4-1	NA	NA	TRBJ1-2	TGCGCCAGCAGCCAAGATTTAGGGGCCGCGCGGGGCTACACCTTC	CASSQDLGAARGYTF
TRBV7-2	NA	NA	TRBJ2-2	TGTGCCAGCAGCTTCAGGGGGAACACCGGGGAGCTGTTTTTT	CASSFRGNTGELFF
TRBV6-1	TRBD2	NA	TRBJ2-7	TGTGCCAGCAGTGAAAGGCTAGCGGGAAGCTACGAGCAGTACTTC	CASSERLAGSYEQYF
TRBV5-1	NA	NA	TRBJ2-2	TGCGCCAGCTGTGGGGAGGACCCGACCGGGGAGCTGTTTTTT	CASCGEDPTGELFF
TRBV4-1	NA	NA	TRBJ1-3	TGCGCCAGCAGCCAAGTGTACAGGCTGACCTCCTCTGGAAACACCATATATTTT	CASSQVYRLTSSGNTIYF
TRBV9	TRBD1	NA	TRBJ2-5	TGTGCCAGCAGCGTCGGACAGGGGGCCGAGACCCAGTACTTC	CASSVGQGAETQYF
TRBV5-1	NA	NA	TRBJ2-7	TGCGCCAGCAGCTTGGTCAGCTCCTACGAGCAGTACTTC	CASSLVSSYEQYF
TRBV10-3	NA	few	TRBJ2-1	TGTGCCATCAGTGAGTCGATGGCAGCTAGCTCCTACAATGAGCAGTTCTTC	CAISESMAASSYNEQFF